Each of the 2 T cell receptor beta chains below was sequenced from the same sample in a study of T cell repertoires in ileal Crohn's disease. Time point here: neoterminal ileum biopsy at postoperative endoscopy, about 6 months after surgery. This table comes from immunoSEQ multiplex PCR, and its TCRdb copy is limited to in-frame clones, with some not included. Of 11,000 or so clones in the sample, more than 80% were seen once. The sequenced material came from ileal tissue. The receptors shown here come from an adult with Crohn's disease.

This clone showed up just a few times. CDR3 residues: CAIRTFLSGYTF. In DNA form, the CDR3 reads TGTGCCATCCGCACCTTTCTGAGTGGCTACACCTTC. The chain has TRBV5-4 and TRBJ1-2; D is undetermined. CDR3 size: 12 residues. CDR1 and CDR2 from the germline V gene are SGHNT and YYREEE (reference sequence). The ends were cut back, 9 bases at V and 7 bases at J, with 16 bases in the middle.

The chain combines TRBV4-1 with TRBJ2-3; 8 bases map to TRBD1. This CDR3 contains 16 residues. CDR1 is MGHRA and CDR2 is YSYEKL in the germline V gene. V gave up 4 bases and J gave up 0 bases; unmatched junction bases: 6. The CDR3 is CASSRPRDRSTDTQYF. In DNA, the CDR3 is TGCGCCAGCAGCCGCCCTCGGGACAGGAGCACAGATACGCAGTATTTT.